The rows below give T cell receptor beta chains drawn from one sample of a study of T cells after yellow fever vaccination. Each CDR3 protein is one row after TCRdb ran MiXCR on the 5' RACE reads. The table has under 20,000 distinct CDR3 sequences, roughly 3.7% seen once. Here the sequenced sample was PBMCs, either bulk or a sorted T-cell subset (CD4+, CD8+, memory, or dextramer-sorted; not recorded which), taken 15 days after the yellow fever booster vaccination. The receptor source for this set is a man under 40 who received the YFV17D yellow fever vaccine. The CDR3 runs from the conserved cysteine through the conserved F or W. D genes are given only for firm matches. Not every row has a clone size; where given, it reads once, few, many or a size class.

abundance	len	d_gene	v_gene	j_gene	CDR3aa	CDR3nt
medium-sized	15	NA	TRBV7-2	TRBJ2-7	CASSSVGGGNYEQYF	TGTGCCAGCAGCTCTGTGGGTGGCGGGAACTACGAGCAGTACTTC
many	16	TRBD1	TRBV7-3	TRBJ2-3	CASSPLQGAGVDTQYF	TGTGCCAGCAGCCCCCTACAGGGGGCAGGTGTAGATACGCAGTATTTT
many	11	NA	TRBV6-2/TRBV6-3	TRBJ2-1	CASSSLANPFF	TGTGCCAGCAGTTCGCTAGCTAATCCGTTCTTC
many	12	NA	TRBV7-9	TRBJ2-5	CASSPIGEAQYF	TGTGCCAGCAGTCCTATCGGGGAGGCCCAGTACTTC
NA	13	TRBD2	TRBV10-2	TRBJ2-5	CASTSGYLETQYF	TGCGCCAGCACTAGCGGTTACCTAGAGACCCAGTACTTC
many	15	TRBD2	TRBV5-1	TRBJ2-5	CASSGGQTSAETQYF	TGCGCCAGCAGCGGGGGGCAGACTAGCGCAGAGACCCAGTACTTC
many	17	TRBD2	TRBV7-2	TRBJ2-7	CASIPARSGKISYEQYF	TGTGCCAGCATCCCCGCTAGGAGCGGGAAGATTAGCTACGAGCAGTACTTC
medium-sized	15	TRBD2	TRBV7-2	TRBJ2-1	CASSFIAGAGNEQFF	TGTGCCAGCAGCTTTATAGCGGGAGCTGGCAATGAGCAGTTCTTC
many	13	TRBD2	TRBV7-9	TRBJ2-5	CASSLGGEETQYF	TGTGCCAGCAGCTTGGGAGGGGAGGAGACCCAGTACTTC
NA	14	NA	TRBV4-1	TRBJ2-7	CASSSSQGFREQYF	TGCGCCAGCAGCTCCTCGCAGGGGTTTCGCGAGCAGTACTTC
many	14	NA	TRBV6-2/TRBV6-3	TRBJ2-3	CASSYLAQGDTQYF	TGTGCCAGCAGTTACTTGGCCCAGGGAGATACGCAGTATTTT
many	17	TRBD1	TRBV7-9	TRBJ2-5	CASSPGWGTGRWETQYF	TGTGCCAGCAGCCCCGGTTGGGGGACAGGGAGGTGGGAGACCCAGTACTTC
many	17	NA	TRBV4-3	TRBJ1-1	CASSQEGARTENTEAFF	TGCGCCAGCAGCCAAGAAGGAGCTCGGACGGAGAACACTGAAGCTTTCTTT
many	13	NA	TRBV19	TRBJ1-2	CASNEGVNYGYTF	TGTGCCAGTAACGAGGGGGTTAACTATGGCTACACCTTC
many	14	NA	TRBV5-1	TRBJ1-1	CASSSSTGLTEAFF	TGCGCCAGCAGCTCGTCCACAGGGCTCACTGAAGCTTTCTTT
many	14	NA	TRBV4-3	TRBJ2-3	CASSQNVAGDTQYF	TGCGCCAGCAGCCAAAACGTGGCGGGAGATACGCAGTATTTT
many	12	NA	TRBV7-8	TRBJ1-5	CASSRGAQPQHF	TGTGCCAGCAGCAGGGGGGCCCAGCCCCAGCATTTT
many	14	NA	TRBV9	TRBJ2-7	CASAVDFSSYEQYF	TGTGCCAGCGCAGTGGATTTTAGCTCCTACGAGCAGTACTTC
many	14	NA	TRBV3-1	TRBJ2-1	CASSQDPRPDEQFF	TGTGCCAGCAGCCAAGACCCCCGGCCCGATGAGCAGTTCTTC
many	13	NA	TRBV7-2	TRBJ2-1	CASSFGQINEQFF	TGTGCCAGCAGCTTTGGACAGATCAATGAGCAGTTCTTC
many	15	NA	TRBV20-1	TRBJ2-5	CSASETRGIRETQYF	TGCAGTGCTAGCGAGACGAGAGGGATCAGGGAGACCCAGTACTTC
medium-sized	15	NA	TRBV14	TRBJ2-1	CASSQDLVAIHEQFF	TGTGCCAGCAGCCAAGATCTTGTAGCGATCCATGAGCAGTTCTTC
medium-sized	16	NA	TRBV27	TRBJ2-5	CASSAKGGLAGGTQYF	TGTGCCAGCAGTGCCAAGGGGGGACTTGCCGGAGGGACCCAGTACTTC
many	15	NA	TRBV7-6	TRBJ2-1	CASSSIRDLNNEQFF	TGTGCCAGCAGCTCTATCCGGGACTTAAACAATGAGCAGTTCTTC
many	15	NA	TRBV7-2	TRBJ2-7	CASSLWGGPSYEQYF	TGTGCCAGCAGCTTGTGGGGCGGGCCTTCCTACGAGCAGTACTTC
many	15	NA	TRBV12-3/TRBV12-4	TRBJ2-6	CASTFAGSGANVLTF	TGTGCCAGCACTTTTGCCGGCTCTGGGGCCAACGTCCTGACTTTC
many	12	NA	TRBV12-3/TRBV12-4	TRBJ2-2	CASSRRERELFF	TGTGCCAGCAGTCGCAGGGAAAGGGAGCTGTTTTTT
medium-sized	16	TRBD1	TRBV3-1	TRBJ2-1	CASSRQGDGSYNEQFF	TGTGCCAGCAGCAGACAGGGAGACGGGTCCTACAATGAGCAGTTCTTC
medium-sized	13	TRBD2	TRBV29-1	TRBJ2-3	CSVGSGIADTQYF	TGCAGCGTTGGTAGCGGGATTGCAGATACGCAGTATTTT
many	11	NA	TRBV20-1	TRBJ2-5	CSANEGETQYF	TGCAGTGCTAACGAAGGGGAGACCCAGTACTTC
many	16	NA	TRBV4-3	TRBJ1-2	CASSHLNREGNYGYTF	TGCGCCAGCAGCCACCTAAACAGGGAAGGGAACTATGGCTACACCTTC
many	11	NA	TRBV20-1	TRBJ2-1	CSAPQLSEQFF	TGCAGTGCTCCCCAGCTGAGTGAGCAGTTCTTC
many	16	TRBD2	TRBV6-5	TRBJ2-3	CASSPLGREDVDTQYF	TGTGCCAGCAGTCCTCTTGGGCGGGAGGACGTAGATACGCAGTATTTT
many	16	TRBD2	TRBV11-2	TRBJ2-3	CASSLMSSGSTDTQYF	TGTGCCAGCAGCTTAATGAGTAGCGGGAGCACAGATACGCAGTATTTT
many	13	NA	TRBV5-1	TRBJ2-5	CASSLGISETQYF	TGCGCCAGCAGCCTAGGGATTTCGGAGACCCAGTACTTC
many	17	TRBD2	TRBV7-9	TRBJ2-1	CASSPRLGTSGYNEQFF	TGTGCCAGCAGCCCCCGTTTGGGTACTAGCGGATACAATGAGCAGTTCTTC
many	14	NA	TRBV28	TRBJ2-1	CASSGTPTYNEQFF	TGTGCCAGCAGCGGGACACCCACCTACAATGAGCAGTTCTTC